One and the same sample provided the 20 T cell receptor beta chains below, sequenced in a study of blood T cell repertoires in COVID-19. Method: immunoSEQ multiplex PCR; TCRdb's copy keeps in-frame clones and lacks some. In the table there are some 250,000 clones, roughly 86% of which are singletons. Sequenced input: peripheral blood. The receptors come from a woman aged 25 to 39 with acute or convalescent COVID-19.

The gene calls are TRBV10-3 and TRBJ2-2; D call uncertain. CDR1 ENHRY and CDR2 SYGVKD come from the germline V gene. The CDR3 has 15 residues. The V end was cut by 4 bases, the J end by 1 base, with 10 bases between. The CDR3 loop is CAISGETWNTGELFF. CDR3 sequence (DNA): TGTGCCATCAGTGGTGAGACTTGGAACACCGGGGAGCTGTTTTTT.

V usage is TRBV19 and J usage is TRBJ1-5, with 9 bases fitting TRBD1. The CDR3 sequence is 16 residues long. Germline lookup yields CDR1 LNHDA and CDR2 SQIVND (reference sequence). After removal of 4 bases from V and 5 bases from J, the junction contained 9 bases not matched to a gene. The CDR3, as DNA: TGTGCCAGTAGTACCCTAACAGGGGGCGCGGATCAGCCCCAGCATTTT. It specifies CASSTLTGGADQPQHF. The variable domain in full, with the rest retrieved from reference TRBV19 and TRBJ1-5, is DGGITQSPKYLFRKEGQNVTLSCEQNLNHDAMYWYRQDPGQGLRLIYYSQIVNDFQKGDIAEGYSVSREKKESFPLTVTSAQKNPTAFYLCASSTLTGGADQPQHFGDGTRLSIL.

The V and J genes are TRBV5-1 and TRBJ2-1; the match to TRBD2 covers 9 bases. V was pared by 0 bases and J by 3 bases, with 1 base of the junction left unmatched. CDR1 and CDR2 (germline): SGHRS, YFSETQ. The CDR3 is 15 residues long. CDR3 region: CASSLGLADYNEQFF. CDR3 sequence (DNA): TGCGCCAGCAGCTTGGGACTAGCGGACTACAATGAGCAGTTCTTC.

This clone was detected only a few times. The chain combines TRBV10-2 with TRBJ1-2; TRBD1 matches 7 bases. Germline loops: CDR1 WSHSY, CDR2 SAAADI. The ends lost 5 bases at V and 4 bases at J; junction bases unmatched: 7. This CDR3 spans 14 amino acids. The CDR3 region is CASSRRQGVYGYTF. The CDR3 DNA is TGCGCCAGCAGTCGTCGACAGGGAGTCTATGGCTACACCTTC.

The gene calls are TRBV27 and TRBJ2-1; 9 bases match TRBD2. Unmatched junction bases numbered 7, after V lost 5 bases and J lost 5 bases. The CDR3 loop spans 15 amino acids. Germline V gene lookup returns CDR1 MNHEY and CDR2 SMNVEV (reference sequence). Here the CDR3 DNA reads TGTGCCAGCAGTCCGAGACTAGCGGATAACAATGAGCAGTTCTTC. Translating gives CASSPRLADNNEQFF.

This chain links TRBV5-6 with TRBJ2-5; TRBD1 might be the D (8 bases). The CDR3 spans 15 residues. Trimming shortened V by 3 bases and J by 4 bases, and 16 bases separated the two germline ends. Germline CDR1 SGHDT, CDR2 YYEEEE. The DNA of the CDR3 is TGTGCCAGCAGCTCCGGACAGGGAGGGGTAGAGACCCAGTACTTC. Its translation: CASSSGQGGVETQYF.

This clone was observed a single time. The chain employs TRBV2 and TRBJ2-3; the D is unclear. V shed 2 bases and J shed 4 bases, with 13 bases lying between them. Germline-derived CDR1 and CDR2 are SNHLY and FYNNEI. CDR3 length equals 15 residues. DNA of the CDR3: TGTGCCAGCAGTGAATATCGAACTGCCCCAGATACGCAGTATTTT. Protein sequence: CASSEYRTAPDTQYF.

This clone was recorded once. The chain joins TRBV7-2 to TRBJ2-3; tentative D call: TRBD2 (6 bases). The CDR3 sequence is 14 residues long. Per germline, CDR1 SGHTA and CDR2 FQGNSA. V lost 5 bases to trimming and J lost 6 bases, with 15 bases between them. The CDR3, as DNA: TGTGCCAGCAGCAGGGACTTTCGGGCGGATACGCAGTATTTT. It yields the protein CASSRDFRADTQYF.

This sequence joins TRBV5-1 and TRBJ2-2, with 8 bases fitting TRBD1. The trim removed 7 bases at V and 8 bases at J, leaving 4 bases unmatched. Germline CDR1 and CDR2: SGHRS and YFSETQ. The CDR3 consists of 12 residues. CDR3 loop: CASRQGLGELFF. In DNA form, the CDR3 reads TGCGCCAGCCGACAGGGGTTAGGGGAGCTGTTTTTT.

This clone turned up a few times. The chain uses TRBV24-1 and TRBJ2-7; D is uncertain. With 4 bases removed from V and 1 base from J, the gap between germline ends came to 10 bases. CDR1 and CDR2 from the germline V gene are KGHDR and SFDVKD. This CDR3 is 14 amino acids long. Written as DNA, the CDR3 is TGTGCCACCAGTGAGCGAGGAAGGTCCTACGAGCAGTACTTC. It codes for CATSERGRSYEQYF.

As regards this clone: Additional DNA sequences in this sample encode the identical CDR3. The chain employs TRBV5-1 and TRBJ2-3, with no clear D. Germline values: CDR1 SGHRS, CDR2 YFSETQ. The V gene lost 0 bases and the J gene lost 0 bases, with 5 bases spanning the gap. The length of the CDR3 is 14 residues. CDR3 sequence reads: CASSLERSTDTQYF. The CDR3 DNA sequence: TGCGCCAGCAGCTTGGAGAGGAGCACAGATACGCAGTATTTT.

This rearrangement joins TRBV30 to TRBJ2-5, with 8 bases aligning to TRBD2. The CDR3 totals 14 residues. With 1 base clipped from V and 0 bases from J, the junction kept 1 base outside the gene matches. Germline V gene sequence: CDR1 GTSNPN, CDR2 SVGIG (reference sequence). The CDR3 sequence: CAWSGSGDQETQYF. Written as DNA, the CDR3 is TGTGCCTGGAGTGGTAGCGGGGACCAAGAGACCCAGTACTTC.

V is TRBV11-3 and J is TRBJ2-5, with D hard to call. The germline gives CDR1 SGHNT, CDR2 YENEEA. With 1 base removed from V and 7 bases from J, the gap between germline ends came to 7 bases. CDR3 length equals 12 residues. As DNA, the CDR3 is TGTGCCAGCAGCTTAGGCCCGAGGACCCAGTACTTC. Translation: CASSLGPRTQYF.

This chain links TRBV6-1 with TRBJ2-7; perhaps TRBD2 as D (5 bases). The V end lost 0 bases, the J end lost 11 bases, and 14 bases lay between the germline ends. CDR1 MNHNS and CDR2 SASEGT come from the germline V gene. This CDR3 is 13 amino acids long. CDR3: CASSEARARVEYF. In nucleotides, the CDR3 is TGTGCCAGCAGTGAAGCGAGGGCGAGAGTCGAGTACTTC.

The chain links TRBV29-1 to TRBJ2-3; D call uncertain. The germline V gene has CDR1 SQVTM and CDR2 ANQGSEA. The CDR3 is made up of 14 amino acids. Trimming stripped 4 bases from V and 1 base from J, with 12 bases between. The CDR3 reads CSVGHPKRTDTQYF. The CDR3 DNA reads as TGCAGCGTTGGACACCCCAAACGCACAGATACGCAGTATTTT.

The rearrangement uses TRBV27 and TRBJ2-1; TRBD2 aligns across 10 bases. CDR1 and CDR2 from the germline V gene are MNHEY and SMNVEV (reference sequence). The CDR3 runs to 16 residues. J was trimmed by 4 bases and V by 2 bases; bases with no gene match: 5. CDR3 region: CASSLPTSGKYNEQFF. The CDR3, as DNA: TGTGCCAGCAGTTTACCCACTAGCGGGAAGTACAATGAGCAGTTCTTC.

The chain is built from TRBV7-2 and TRBJ2-3; 16 positions agree with TRBD2. After removal of 4 bases from V and 2 bases from J, the junction contained 6 bases not matched to a gene. Per the germline V gene, CDR1 is SGHTA and CDR2 is FQGNSA. The CDR3 runs to 18 residues. In DNA, the CDR3 is TGTGCCAGCAGCTCGGGACTAGCGGGAGGGCCTCTCACAGATACGCAGTATTTT. It encodes CASSSGLAGGPLTDTQYF. Together with reference TRBV7-2 and TRBJ2-3, the CDR3 gives the full variable domain: GAGVSQSPSNKVTEKGKDVELRCDPISGHTALYWYRQSLGQGLEFLIYFQGNSAPDKSGLPSDRFSAERTGGSVSTLTIQRTQQEDSAVYLCASSSGLAGGPLTDTQYFGPGTRLTVL.

CDR3 DNA: TGCGCCAGCAGCTTTACAGGGACCGGGGAGCTGTTTTTT. Amino acid sequence: CASSFTGTGELFF. The J gene is TRBJ2-2, the V gene TRBV5-1; TRBD1 is a possible D gene (6 bases). The CDR3 covers 13 residues. Germline-derived CDR1 and CDR2 are SGHRS and YFSETQ. The V gene lost 2 bases and the J gene lost 5 bases, with 7 bases spanning the gap. The full variable domain, its missing parts supplied by reference TRBV5-1 and TRBJ2-2, is KAGVTQTPRYLIKTRGQQVTLSCSPISGHRSVSWYQQTPGQGLQFLFEYFSETQRNKGNFPGRFSGRQFSNSRSEMNVSTLELGDSALYLCASSFTGTGELFFGEGSRLTVL.

The V gene is TRBV6-5, the J gene TRBJ2-7; tentatively, D is TRBD1 (6 bases). Deletions cut 6 bases from V and 0 bases from J, with 12 bases between. CDR1 and CDR2 (germline): MNHEY, SVGAGI. This CDR3 is built from 14 residues. The DNA of the CDR3 is TGTGCCAGCAGCTCCAGGGGCGACTCCTACGAGCAGTACTTC. This encodes CASSSRGDSYEQYF.

The V call is TRBV10-2, the J call TRBJ2-1; TRBD2 aligns across 10 bases. The V gene's germline CDR1 is WSHSY and CDR2 SAAADI. The V gene end was trimmed by 4 bases and the J gene end by 8 bases; junction bases not matched to a gene: 8. The CDR3 contains 15 residues. The CDR3 nucleotides read TGCGCCAGCAGTGTCCTAGCGGGAGATATTGATGAGCAGTTCTTC. Translation gives CASSVLAGDIDEQFF.